This T cell receptor beta chain emerged from a study of T-cell reconstitution after alpha-beta-depleted transplantation in children. Study findings and constraints: Surviving recipient T cells and thymic progenitors underlay high day-60 TCRbeta diversity in some patients. Newly made T cells mostly supplied T-cell counts and diversity one year after transplant. The origin of alpha-beta T cells about two months after transplant was reportedly several hundred expanded graft clones.

This CDR3 spans 12 amino acids. Trimming took off 3 bases at V and 13 bases at J, with 10 bases between the two ends. TCRbeta library construction was performed incorporating unique molecular identifiers. TCRdb redid the calling of the PCR reads with MiXCR, one entry per CDR3 protein. The sample lists more than 120,000 distinct CDR3 sequences; about 9% were seen once. This clonotype appeared many times. Its antigen is not identified. The TCR sequence derives from a female patient aged 2 to 10 who had a stem cell transplant for congenital amegakaryocytic thrombocytopenia, so the T cells may come from the graft donor. V and J are TRBV12-3 or TRBV12-4 and TRBJ1-6, with D unclear. This specimen consisted of PBMCs, mostly from graft donor cells, obtained 180 days after TCRalphabeta/CD19-depleted stem cell transplant. The DNA of the CDR3 is TGTGCCAGCAGTTTGTCGGTCGGGCCCCTCCACTTT. Translated: CASSLSVGPLHF.